Listed here are 25 T cell receptor beta chains from one sample, sequenced in a study of a mutant IDH1 vaccine in newly diagnosed glioma. These TCRs are of unknown antigen specificity. Using immunoSEQ multiplex PCR, the repertoire was profiled, and TCRdb retains in-frame clones only, with some absent. Here the sample spans around 60,000 clones, roughly 87% being singletons. Time point of the sample: week 47, end of study. One vaccine dose held 300 ug of mutant IDH1 20-mer peptide and came with topical imiquimod. The sample here was PBMCs, taken from a glioma patient whose treatment included an IDH1 peptide vaccine. These receptors were taken from a man between 25 and 39 years old with glioma.

This clone has only a few counts. J is TRBJ1-1 and V is TRBV9; a weak D match, TRBD1 (5 bases). Per germline, CDR1 SGDLS and CDR2 YYNGEE. This CDR3 has 14 residues. V lost 0 bases and J 4 bases, leaving 10 bases between the germline ends. CDR3 DNA: TGTGCCAGCAGCGTAGCGAGGGGCGGCACTGAAGCTTTCTTT. It codes for CASSVARGGTEAFF.

The chain has TRBV21-1 and TRBJ1-1. TRBV21-1 is tagged as a pseudogene. This CDR3 has 15 residues. CDR3 coding DNA: TGTGCCAGCCGCCTTTCCTGGGAGGTCGGCACTGAAGCTTTCTTT. Its translation: CASRLSWEVGTEAFF.

The V call is TRBV4-1, the J call TRBJ1-1; 7 bases match TRBD1. The ends lost 3 bases at V and 1 base at J; junction bases unmatched: 2. This CDR3 comprises 14 residues. Germline CDR1 reads MGHRA; CDR2 reads YSYEKL. The CDR3 sequence: CASSQGQTNTEAFF. The CDR3, as DNA: TGCGCCAGCAGCCAGGGACAGACGAACACTGAAGCTTTCTTT.

The genes are TRBV7-9 and TRBJ1-2, with TRBD1 identical over 8 bases. This CDR3 contains 14 residues. V gave up 2 bases and J gave up 8 bases; unmatched junction bases: 7. CDR1 is SEHNR and CDR2 is FQNEAQ in the germline V gene (reference sequence). The CDR3 DNA follows: TGTGCCAGCAGCTTACAGGGGGCAGGCGCGGGCTACACCTTC. Translation: CASSLQGAGAGYTF.

In nucleotides, the CDR3 is TGCAGCGTTGTCTGGGTGACCCAGTACTTC. Its protein is CSVVWVTQYF. This sequence joins TRBV29-1 and TRBJ2-5; D uncertain. CDR3 length: 10 amino acids. Germline V CDR1 and CDR2: SQVTM, ANQGSEA. V was trimmed by 4 bases and J by 7 bases, leaving 7 bases between them.

The V and J genes are TRBV6-1 and TRBJ1-3; the D gene is possibly TRBD1 (6 bases). This CDR3 contains 15 residues. Trimming cost V 3 bases and J 6 bases, with 15 bases left between them. Germline V CDR1 and CDR2: MNHNS, SASEGT. The CDR3 sequence: CASSERTVLANTIYF. CDR3 coding DNA: TGTGCCAGCAGTGAGAGGACAGTGCTGGCAAACACCATATATTTT.

This chain links TRBV15 with TRBJ2-2; D unresolved. This CDR3 has 15 residues. V lost 0 bases and J 6 bases, leaving 11 bases between the germline ends. Germline V gene lookup returns CDR1 LNHNV and CDR2 YYDKDF (reference sequence). CDR3 sequence (DNA): TGTGCCACCAGCAGAGATCATCCGGGCTCCGGGGAGCTGTTTTTT. Its protein product is CATSRDHPGSGELFF.

The gene calls are TRBV10-1 and TRBJ2-7; 8 bases agree with TRBD2. Germline V gives CDR1 WNHNN, CDR2 SYGVQD (reference sequence). V shed 3 bases and J 0 bases; nucleotides not matched to a gene: 7. The CDR3 is 16 residues long. CDR3 sequence (DNA): TGCGCCAGCAGTGACTACGGACTAGCAGCCTCCTACGAGCAGTACTTC. This sequence encodes CASSDYGLAASYEQYF.

This clone was detected only a few times. V gene TRBV5-5 combines with J gene TRBJ1-5; 8 positions agree with TRBD1. After removal of 3 bases from V and 4 bases from J, the junction contained 21 bases not matched to a gene. CDR3 size: 20 residues. Germline CDR1 and CDR2: SGHKS and YYEKEE (reference sequence). CDR3 protein: CASSSTVGGRGPRGNQPQHF. CDR3 sequence (DNA): TGTGCCAGCAGCTCGACGGTGGGTGGCAGGGGGCCAAGGGGAAATCAGCCCCAGCATTTT.

The chain has TRBV15 and TRBJ1-5; maybe TRBD1 (6 bases). CDR1 and CDR2 from the germline V gene are LNHNV and YYDKDF (reference sequence). The CDR3 loop spans 13 amino acids. The germline V and J ends were trimmed by 9 bases and 3 bases, with 12 bases remaining between them. This chain's CDR3 is CATARTDNQPQHF. CDR3 DNA: TGTGCCACGGCAAGGACAGACAATCAGCCCCAGCATTTT.

The rearrangement uses TRBV18 and TRBJ2-3; D is possibly TRBD2 (7 bases). Germline lookup yields CDR1 KGHSH and CDR2 LQKENI. The CDR3 sequence is 15 residues long. Trimming cost V 3 bases and J 4 bases, with 14 bases left between them. The CDR3 DNA is TGTGCCAGCTCACCTGCCCAGGGGAGGGCAGATACGCAGTATTTT. It yields the protein CASSPAQGRADTQYF.

The chain joins TRBV5-4 to TRBJ2-2, with D possibly TRBD1 on 5 matching bases. V lost 1 base and J lost 7, with 14 bases in between. Looked up from germline, CDR1 is SGHNT and CDR2 is YYREEE (reference sequence). The CDR3 is 15 amino acids. The CDR3 loop reads CASSLSQGSNGELFF. The CDR3 DNA reads as TGTGCCAGCAGCTTGTCGCAGGGCAGTAACGGGGAGCTGTTTTTT.

The chain uses TRBV5-5 and TRBJ1-4, with D perhaps TRBD1 (5 bases). Germline loops: CDR1 SGHKS, CDR2 YYEKEE (reference sequence). V was shortened by 1 base and J by 2 bases, with 12 bases between the two germline ends. The CDR3 has 16 amino acids. CDR3 region: CASSLRQGSTNEKLFF. CDR3 coding DNA: TGTGCCAGCAGCTTGAGGCAGGGATCCACTAATGAAAAACTGTTTTTT.

The V and J genes are TRBV5-6 and TRBJ2-7; TRBD2 aligns across 13 bases. The CDR3 extends over 16 amino acids. The trim removed 3 bases at V and 7 bases at J, leaving 10 bases unmatched. Germline loops: CDR1 SGHDT, CDR2 YYEEEE. Here the CDR3 reads CASSSQLLAGGYEQYF. The CDR3 bases are TGTGCCAGCAGCTCCCAATTACTAGCGGGGGGGTATGAGCAGTACTTC.

V and J are TRBV10-3 and TRBJ2-1, with a weak D call TRBD1 (6 bases). Between the trimmed V and J ends, which lost 3 bases and 8 bases, there was a span of 14 bases. The CDR3 loop spans 14 amino acids. Germline CDR1 reads ENHRY; CDR2 reads SYGVKD. The DNA of the CDR3 is TGTGCCATCAGTGATAGGGCAGAGGGGGATGAGCAGTTCTTC. This encodes CAISDRAEGDEQFF.

This rearrangement joins TRBV18 to TRBJ1-1, with TRBD1 matching 8 bases. Germline CDR1 reads KGHSH; CDR2 reads LQKENI. CDR3 size: 15 residues. V trimming: 3 bases; J trimming: 4 bases; junction bases outside the gene matches: 7. CDR3 sequence: CASSPIQGGRTEAFF. CDR3 DNA sequence: TGTGCCAGCTCACCGATACAGGGGGGCCGCACTGAAGCTTTCTTT.

The chain carries TRBV11-2 and TRBJ1-1; D unclear. V lost 0 bases, J lost 0 bases, and 5 bases lay in between. The CDR3 runs 14 residues. Germline V gene lookup returns CDR1 SGHAT and CDR2 FQNNGV. Here the CDR3 DNA reads TGTGCCAGCAGCTTAGATAGATTGAACACTGAAGCTTTCTTT. Amino acids: CASSLDRLNTEAFF.

The CDR3 spells CASSPEGLAGGPGQREQYF. The CDR3 DNA is TGTGCCAGCAGCCCAGAGGGACTAGCGGGGGGGCCCGGGCAACGCGAGCAGTACTTC. The rearrangement joins TRBV9 to TRBJ2-7; TRBD2 agrees at 16 bases. V lost 4 bases to trimming and J lost 6 bases; unmatched junction nucleotides: 16. CDR3 size: 19 residues. The germline V gene encodes CDR1 SGDLS and CDR2 YYNGEE.

The chain is built from TRBV7-2 and TRBJ2-7, with TRBD1 matching over 8 bases. CDR3 length equals 15 residues. J gave up 2 bases and V 1 base, and 4 bases lay outside the gene matches. Germline loops: CDR1 SGHTA, CDR2 FQGNSA. This chain's CDR3 is CASSLGGQAPYEQYF. The CDR3 nucleotides are TGTGCCAGCAGCTTAGGGGGACAGGCCCCCTACGAGCAGTACTTC.

The chain joins TRBV30 to TRBJ1-2; D unclear. Trimming took off 3 bases at V and 2 bases at J, with 7 bases between the two ends. The length of the CDR3 is 12 residues. Germline V CDR1 and CDR2: GTSNPN, SVGIG (reference sequence). CDR3 nucleotide sequence: TGTGCCTGGAGGGGTCTAAACTATGGCTACACCTTC. Translated: CAWRGLNYGYTF.

The chain joins TRBV27 to TRBJ1-1, with D unclear. This CDR3 is built from 13 residues. The ends were cut back, 4 bases at V and 6 bases at J, with 12 bases in the middle. The germline V gene encodes CDR1 MNHEY and CDR2 SMNVEV (reference sequence). The CDR3 DNA reads TGTGCCAGCAGTTCTAACAGAGTCGCTGAAGCTTTCTTT. Protein sequence: CASSSNRVAEAFF.

The J gene is TRBJ2-4, the V gene TRBV5-1, with 8 bases aligning to TRBD2. This CDR3 is built from 15 residues. With V trimmed by 3 bases and J by 5 bases, 7 bases remained unmatched. Germline CDR1 SGHRS, CDR2 YFSETQ. The CDR3 sequence is CASSYFSGAENIQYF. For the CDR3, the DNA is TGCGCCAGCAGCTACTTTAGCGGGGCGGAAAACATTCAGTACTTC. Looking up the rest from reference TRBV5-1 and TRBJ2-4 gives the full variable domain: KAGVTQTPRYLIKTRGQQVTLSCSPISGHRSVSWYQQTPGQGLQFLFEYFSETQRNKGNFPGRFSGRQFSNSRSEMNVSTLELGDSALYLCASSYFSGAENIQYFGAGTRLSVL.

The rearrangement uses TRBV7-9 and TRBJ2-7; TRBD2 is a possible D gene (5 bases). Germline lookup yields CDR1 SEHNR and CDR2 FQNEAQ (reference sequence). The V and J ends lost 4 bases and 2 bases respectively, with 6 bases between them. This CDR3 has 12 residues. CDR3 amino acids: CASSSGTYEQYF. The CDR3 DNA reads TGTGCCAGCAGCTCCGGGACCTACGAGCAGTACTTC.

The chain couples TRBV5-1 to TRBJ2-7; D ambiguous. The CDR3 totals 12 residues. Between the trimmed V and J ends, which lost 4 bases and 4 bases, there was a span of 9 bases. CDR1 and CDR2 (germline): SGHRS, YFSETQ. CDR3 nucleotides: TGCGCCAGCAGCCTAACAAGGTACGAGCAGTACTTC. Translation gives CASSLTRYEQYF. Full variable domain (missing parts from reference TRBV5-1 and TRBJ2-7): KAGVTQTPRYLIKTRGQQVTLSCSPISGHRSVSWYQQTPGQGLQFLFEYFSETQRNKGNFPGRFSGRQFSNSRSEMNVSTLELGDSALYLCASSLTRYEQYFGPGTRLTVT.

The V and J genes are TRBV7-2 and TRBJ2-5; TRBD1 matches at 11 bases. The junction had 15 bases not matched to a gene; V was cut back by 5 bases and J by 1 base. The germline V gene encodes CDR1 SGHTA and CDR2 FQGNSA. CDR3 length: 19 residues. In DNA form, the CDR3 reads TGTGCCAGCAGCCCATTGGGGACAGGGGGGCCCCGGATCCAAGAGACCCAGTACTTC. Its translation is CASSPLGTGGPRIQETQYF.